This T cell receptor (beta chain) was profiled in a study of blood T cell repertoires in COVID-19. Study-level information: PBMCs, B-cell-depleted T cells, or T cells were the source of the cDNA or gDNA that made up the material.

Sequenced by immunoSEQ multiplex PCR; TCRdb stores in-frame clones only, minus some. The profile shows some 83,000 clones, roughly 86% of them singletons. CDR3 size: 14 residues. Trimming shortened V by 6 bases and J by 7 bases, and 18 bases separated the two germline ends. Germline V gene data show CDR1 as SNHLY and CDR2 as FYNNEI. This clone has a single count. This sequence was found in a man older than 75 with active or convalescent COVID-19. The chain has TRBV2 and TRBJ1-1; D is ambiguous. The source material was peripheral blood. As DNA, the CDR3 is TGTGCCAGCAGAGCCGTTTCCGGCAGAGGTGAAGCTTTCTTT. It specifies CASRAVSGRGEAFF.